This T cell receptor (beta chain) was recorded in a study of T cells in Graves' hyperthyroidism and ophthalmopathy. Whole-study context: Before treatment of any kind, peripheral blood was taken at initial diagnosis.

This clonotype was recorded many times. Its antigen is unidentified. Findings of the study overall: The model foresaw ophthalmopathy a median roughly 6.3 months prior to onset.

Amplified TCR beta CDR3 regions derived from RNA transcripts. TCR CDR3 regions were first amplified by RT-PCR with HTBI primers. TCRdb fed the multiplex PCR reads into MiXCR, producing one record per CDR3 protein. This table has about 520,000 distinct CDR3 sequences, 24% appearing once. The study left out patients who had uncontrolled infection, other autoimmune disease, pregnancy or lactation. J gave up 2 bases and V 6 bases, and 4 bases lay outside the gene matches. Germline V gene sequence: CDR1 ENHRY, CDR2 SYGVKD. The CDR3 extends over 14 amino acids. The V gene is TRBV10-3, the J gene TRBJ2-7; 10 bases are a match to TRBD2. This clonotype was sampled from a woman aged 25 to 39 with Graves' ophthalmopathy. The sequenced sample was blood. The chain's CDR3 is CAISTSGAPYEQYF. The CDR3 DNA follows: TGTGCCATCAGCACTAGCGGGGCCCCCTACGAGCAGTACTTC.